These 14 T cell receptor beta chains originate from one sample sequenced in a study of T cell changes during pregnancy in multiple sclerosis. Using immunoSEQ multiplex PCR, the repertoire was profiled, and TCRdb retains in-frame clones only, with some absent. The data hold more than 30,000 clones, with around 90% observed a single time. Sequenced here: CD4+ T cells from peripheral blood mononuclear cells, sampled before pregnancy. The receptors stem from a female donor with multiple sclerosis, enrolled in a pregnancy study.

This rearrangement joins TRBV20-1 to TRBJ1-2; D is uncertain. The CDR3 spans 10 residues. Trimming cost V 0 bases and J 7 bases, with 3 bases left between them. Germline CDR1 DFQATT, CDR2 SNEGSKA (reference sequence). In DNA form, the CDR3 reads TGCAGTGCTAGAGACGTTGGCTACACCTTC. Its protein product is CSARDVGYTF.

The chain recombines TRBV5-1 with TRBJ2-7; tentative D call: TRBD2 (6 bases). Trimming removed 4 bases at V and 3 bases at J, with 17 bases between. The CDR3 contains 15 residues. Germline values: CDR1 SGHRS, CDR2 YFSETQ. The CDR3 DNA sequence: TGCGCCAGCAGCGGGGGGTTATCCCCTAACTACGAGCAGTACTTC. As protein: CASSGGLSPNYEQYF. The whole variable domain, remainder taken from reference TRBV5-1 and TRBJ2-7, is KAGVTQTPRYLIKTRGQQVTLSCSPISGHRSVSWYQQTPGQGLQFLFEYFSETQRNKGNFPGRFSGRQFSNSRSEMNVSTLELGDSALYLCASSGGLSPNYEQYFGPGTRLTVT.

The rearrangement links TRBV11-2 to TRBJ2-1; 7 bases agree with TRBD2. CDR3 length: 13 residues. After removal of 1 base from V and 10 bases from J, the junction contained 4 bases not matched to a gene. Germline V gene sequence: CDR1 SGHAT, CDR2 FQNNGV. For the CDR3, the DNA is TGTGCCAGCAGCTTAGGACTAGCAAACGAGCAGTTCTTC. This gives the protein CASSLGLANEQFF. The complete variable domain, with remaining parts taken from reference TRBV11-2 and TRBJ2-1, reads EAGVAQSPRYKIIEKRQSVAFWCNPISGHATLYWYQQILGQGPKLLIQFQNNGVVDDSQLPKDRFSAERLKGVDSTLKIQPAKLEDSAVYLCASSLGLANEQFFGPGTRLTVL.

The rearrangement links TRBV28 to TRBJ1-5, with D maybe TRBD1 (6 bases). The CDR3 spans 15 residues. From germline, CDR1 is MDHEN and CDR2 SYDVKM. Trimming took 6 bases from V and 4 from J, leaving 16 bases between them. The CDR3 nucleotides are TGTGCCAGCAGATGGGGGGGGCGCAAGAATCAGCCCCAGCATTTT. Its protein is CASRWGGRKNQPQHF.

The chain is built from TRBV5-4 and TRBJ1-6, with TRBD1 matching 7 bases. V gave up 3 bases and J gave up 6 bases; unmatched junction bases: 3. Germline V gene lookup returns CDR1 SGHNT and CDR2 YYREEE (reference sequence). CDR3 length: 14 amino acids. The CDR3 region has the DNA TGTGCCAGCAGCTGGGGACAGCCTAATTCACCCCTCCACTTT. Translating it yields CASSWGQPNSPLHF.

The chain has TRBV19 and TRBJ2-7; 13 bases agree with TRBD2. V shed 8 bases and J 4 bases; nucleotides not matched to a gene: 14. CDR1 and CDR2 (germline): LNHDA, SQIVND (reference sequence). CDR3 length: 17 residues. The CDR3 sequence: CASPTPRTSGGSYEQYF. The DNA for the CDR3 is TGTGCCAGTCCCACGCCCCGGACTAGCGGGGGCTCATACGAGCAGTACTTC.

J is TRBJ2-7 and V is TRBV5-1, with D perhaps TRBD2 (7 bases). Trimming pared 0 bases from V and 0 bases from J, leaving 16 bases between. The CDR3 sequence is 17 residues long. The germline CDR1 and CDR2 sequences are SGHRS and YFSETQ. CDR3 coding DNA: TGCGCCAGCAGCTTGGACGCTCGGGCGGGGGCCTCCTACGAGCAGTACTTC. Residues: CASSLDARAGASYEQYF.

The gene calls are TRBV4-3 and TRBJ1-2; tentative D call: TRBD1 (5 bases). The CDR3 is 15 residues long. Germline CDR1 is LGHNA and CDR2 is YSLEER. V dropped 4 bases and J dropped 5 bases, with 17 bases sitting between them. The CDR3 is CASSRRPGSPYGYTF. The CDR3 nucleotides read TGCGCCAGCAGCCGGAGACCAGGGTCTCCGTATGGCTACACCTTC.

The V and J genes are TRBV2 and TRBJ2-1; 8 nucleotides align to TRBD2. Germline CDR1 is SNHLY and CDR2 is FYNNEI. The CDR3 spans 11 residues. Trimming removed 8 bases from V and 15 bases from J; junction bases left unmatched: 9. The CDR3 nucleotides read TGTGCCAGCCGCCGTTGGACTAGCCGGTTCTTC. Translating gives CASRRWTSRFF.

V is TRBV28 and J is TRBJ2-3, with D possibly TRBD1 on 5 matching bases. This CDR3 has 14 amino acids. V was trimmed by 4 bases and J by 1 base, leaving 9 bases between them. Germline-derived CDR1 and CDR2 are MDHEN and SYDVKM. The CDR3 sequence is CASSWGRGTDTQYF. CDR3 nucleotides: TGTGCCAGCAGTTGGGGCAGGGGCACAGATACGCAGTATTTT.

This chain joins TRBV6-1 and TRBJ2-7; 9 bases agree with TRBD1. The V gene end was trimmed by 2 bases and the J gene end by 5 bases; junction bases not matched to a gene: 7. The CDR3 totals 15 residues. Germline V gene data show CDR1 as MNHNS and CDR2 as SASEGT. CDR3 coding DNA: TGTGCCAGCAGTGAATCCGGGACAGGGCCCCACGAGCAGTACTTC. Protein sequence: CASSESGTGPHEQYF.

V gene TRBV11-1 combines with J gene TRBJ2-1; 8 nucleotides agree with TRBD1. Per germline, CDR1 SGHAT and CDR2 FQDESV (reference sequence). CDR3 length: 15 residues. With 5 bases clipped from V and 7 bases from J, the junction kept 10 bases outside the gene matches. The CDR3 is CASSRWDRSGNEQFF. CDR3 sequence (DNA): TGTGCCAGCAGCCGGTGGGACAGGTCGGGTAATGAGCAGTTCTTC.

This chain links TRBV7-2 with TRBJ1-5, with 8 bases matching TRBD1. The CDR3 extends over 15 amino acids. CDR1 SGHTA and CDR2 FQGNSA come from the germline V gene. The J segment lost 3 bases and the V segment lost 6 bases, leaving 7 bases of the junction unmatched. CDR3 bases: TGTGCCAGCAGTCCGGGGACAGGCGACAATCAGCCCCAGCATTTT. Amino acid sequence: CASSPGTGDNQPQHF.

The chain combines TRBV10-2 with TRBJ2-7, with 11 bases that match TRBD2. This CDR3 is 14 amino acids long. The germline CDR1 and CDR2 sequences are WSHSY and SAAADI. V dropped 6 bases and J dropped 6; count of bases not matched to a gene: 7. CDR3 residues: CASSLSGGAIEQYF. CDR3 sequence (DNA): TGCGCCAGCAGCCTTAGCGGGGGGGCAATCGAGCAGTACTTC.